This T cell receptor (beta chain) was sequenced during a study of OX40 agonist ivuxolimab in advanced cancers. Study background: Ivuxolimab is a fully human IgG2 antibody that activates OX40 (CD134). Head and neck, renal cell, melanoma or hepatocellular carcinoma were the cancers that dose-escalation patients had. Participants averaged 60 years of age (range roughly 23 to 85) and were around 83% male. General study results and limits: With doses of 0.1-3.0 mg/kg, partial responders showed among the lowest clonal expansion.

Repertoires were generated with immunoSEQ multiplex PCR, while TCRdb's copy carries only in-frame clones and drops some. The repertoire includes about 42,000 clones, approximately 86% of them detected once, and roughly an eighth sits in the top ten. In this sample, this clone turned up once. Its specificity is not known. The V end lost 4 bases, the J end lost 1 base, and 10 bases lay between the germline ends. Germline V CDR1 and CDR2: SEHNR, FQNEAQ (reference sequence). The CDR3 is made up of 14 amino acids. This TCR was sampled from an adult with an advanced solid tumor such as melanoma, head and neck, liver or kidney cancer. This specimen was CD4+ or CD8+ T cells sorted from blood, taken in a trial of the OX40 agonist ivuxolimab. The chain couples TRBV7-9 to TRBJ1-1; D is ambiguous. CDR3 coding DNA: TGTGCCAGCAGCTCCTTAGTTCAGAACACTGAAGCTTTCTTT. Residues: CASSSLVQNTEAFF.